This TCR beta chain appears in the sequencing data of a study of T cells in Graves' hyperthyroidism and ophthalmopathy. TCR beta CDR3 region amplification was performed from RNA transcripts. A set of HTBI primers served as the primers for a first-round RT-PCR of the TCR CDR3. TCRdb re-called the multiplex PCR reads through MiXCR, storing one row per CDR3 protein. Of hundreds of thousands of distinct CDR3 sequences in the sample, about 20% were seen once. In the ophthalmopathy cohort, Clinical Activity Score was at least 3, NOSPECS grade at least 4, and duration under 3 months. Broader study findings: In the analysis, a 13 V-J model separated ophthalmopathy from stable hyperthyroidism.

This clonotype was observed at least ten times. Its antigen remains unknown. The CDR3 sequence is 13 residues long. Trimming took off 3 bases at V and 4 bases at J, with 7 bases between the two ends. Germline V gene data show CDR1 as MNHNS and CDR2 as SASEGT. Sequencing was done on a sample of blood. The origin of this receptor is a man aged 35 to 55 with Graves' ophthalmopathy. The chain recombines TRBV6-1 with TRBJ2-1; no clear D. DNA for the CDR3: TGTGCCAGCAGTGAGGGGTGGTACAATGAGCAGTTCTTC. Translated: CASSEGWYNEQFF.